A selection of T cell receptor beta chains follows, all from one sample in a study of T cells in Graves' hyperthyroidism and ophthalmopathy. MiXCR, run by TCRdb on the multiplex PCR reads, gives a single entry per CDR3 protein. In the table there are about 410,000 distinct CDR3 sequences, roughly 14% of which are singletons. Material: blood. Source of these receptors: a man aged 18 to 30 with Graves' ophthalmopathy. The CDR3 runs from the conserved cysteine through the conserved F or W. The D gene is left open where the match is weak. Clone size, where shown, is once, few, many, or a class for clones that have expanded.

v_gene: TRBV18
j_gene: TRBJ2-1
d_gene: .
abundance: many
CDR3aa: CASSPPGPRSYNEQFF
CDR3nt: TGTGCCAGCTCACCACCGGGACCCCGATCTTACAATGAGCAGTTCTTC

v_gene: TRBV29-1
j_gene: TRBJ2-1
d_gene: .
abundance: many
CDR3aa: CSVEAWDNEQFF
CDR3nt: TGCAGCGTTGAAGCCTGGGACAATGAGCAGTTCTTC

v_gene: TRBV6-1
j_gene: TRBJ2-3
d_gene: .
abundance: many
CDR3aa: CASPPGYFIAGLSDTQYF
CDR3nt: TGTGCCAGCCCTCCGGGGTATTTTATCGCGGGACTTTCGGATACGCAGTATTTT

v_gene: TRBV28
j_gene: TRBJ2-3
d_gene: .
abundance: .
CDR3aa: CASRAVSDTQYF
CDR3nt: TGTGCCAGCAGGGCGGTTTCAGATACGCAGTATTTT

v_gene: TRBV7-6
j_gene: TRBJ2-7
d_gene: TRBD1
abundance: many
CDR3aa: CASSSGTGLNYEQYF
CDR3nt: TGTGCCAGCAGCTCCGGGACAGGACTTAACTACGAGCAGTACTTC

v_gene: TRBV19
j_gene: TRBJ1-5
d_gene: TRBD1
abundance: .
CDR3aa: CASRAGQGWEPQHF
CDR3nt: TGTGCCAGTAGGGCGGGACAGGGGTGGGAACCCCAGCATTTT

v_gene: TRBV5-1
j_gene: TRBJ2-3
d_gene: .
abundance: many
CDR3aa: CASRPDSGLGDTQYF
CDR3nt: TGCGCCAGCCGTCCAGATTCGGGGCTGGGAGATACGCAGTATTTT

v_gene: TRBV12-3/TRBV12-4
j_gene: TRBJ1-2
d_gene: .
abundance: many
CDR3aa: CASSLGGNGYTF
CDR3nt: TGTGCCAGCAGTTTAGGAGGGAATGGCTACACCTTC

v_gene: TRBV5-1
j_gene: TRBJ1-5
d_gene: .
abundance: many
CDR3aa: CASSLEKEGNQPQHF
CDR3nt: TGCGCCAGCAGCTTGGAAAAGGAGGGCAATCAGCCCCAGCATTTT

v_gene: TRBV6-1
j_gene: TRBJ1-3
d_gene: .
abundance: many
CDR3aa: CASRNAGLPGNTIYF
CDR3nt: TGTGCCAGCAGGAATGCAGGGTTACCTGGAAACACCATATATTTT

v_gene: TRBV4-1
j_gene: TRBJ1-2
d_gene: .
abundance: many
CDR3aa: CATKSFYGYTF
CDR3nt: TGCGCCACCAAGTCCTTCTATGGCTACACCTTC

v_gene: TRBV9
j_gene: TRBJ1-1
d_gene: TRBD1
abundance: .
CDR3aa: CASSVGPTGGNTEAFF
CDR3nt: TGTGCCAGCAGCGTAGGCCCCACAGGGGGGAACACTGAAGCTTTCTTT